Presented here are 19 T cell receptor beta chains from one specimen sequenced in a study of memory CD4+ T cells and cytomegalovirus serostatus. The sort gate was single viable CD3+CD4+CD8-CD45RO+ cells for memory CD4+ T cells. Sequencing used immunoSEQ multiplex PCR; TCRdb keeps in-frame clones, though not all of them. Of about 29,000 clones in the sample, more than 60% were seen once. The sample taken for sequencing was memory CD4+ T cells from blood. The origin of the receptors is an adult in good health and CMV-seronegative.

V and J are TRBV4-1 and TRBJ1-2; D gene ambiguous. V was trimmed by 8 bases and J by 6 bases, leaving 13 bases between them. In germline, CDR1 is MGHRA, CDR2 YSYEKL. The CDR3 runs 12 residues. CDR3 sequence (DNA): TGCGCCAGCGGCCGACCCTGGGATGGCTACACCTTC. Protein: CASGRPWDGYTF.

This clone appeared a single time. V is TRBV6-1 and J is TRBJ2-2; D perhaps matches TRBD1 (5 bases). In germline, CDR1 is MNHNS, CDR2 SASEGT. The V gene lost 4 bases and the J gene lost 8 bases, with 14 bases spanning the gap. The CDR3 extends over 14 amino acids. The CDR3 DNA reads TGTGCCAGCAGTGTACAGACCCAGGGAGGGGAGCTGTTTTTT. Translation: CASSVQTQGGELFF.

This clone was seen a few times. CDR3 bases: TGCGCCAGCAGCCAGTTCCCTGGCGGGGGAGTAAACACCGGGGAGCTGTTTTTT. Translated, it gives CASSQFPGGGVNTGELFF. This chain uses TRBV4-1 with TRBJ2-2; 7 bases fit TRBD2. CDR1 and CDR2 from the germline V gene are MGHRA and YSYEKL. This CDR3 has 18 residues. The V and J ends lost 3 bases and 2 bases, in that order; junction bases with no gene match: 12.

The rearrangement links TRBV10-1 to TRBJ2-7; possible D gene TRBD1, 6 bases. Germline V gene data show CDR1 as WNHNN and CDR2 as SYGVQD (reference sequence). The CDR3 totals 12 residues. V was pared by 8 bases and J by 0 bases, with 8 bases between. CDR3 coding DNA: TGCGCCAGCGGGGACACCTCCTACGAGCAGTACTTC. It specifies CASGDTSYEQYF.

The rearrangement uses TRBV5-6 and TRBJ1-5, with 7 bases that match TRBD1. The CDR3 totals 16 residues. CDR1 is SGHDT, CDR2 YYEEEE, per germline. The ends lost 4 bases at V and 3 bases at J; junction bases unmatched: 10. The CDR3 DNA is TGTGCCAGCAGCAGGGCCGGGACAGCCTTCAATCAGCCCCAGCATTTT. The encoded protein is CASSRAGTAFNQPQHF.

The chain joins TRBV7-9 to TRBJ1-1; maybe TRBD1 (5 bases). Trimming pared 4 bases from V and 2 bases from J, leaving 8 bases between. The CDR3 contains 13 residues. Germline V gene data show CDR1 as SEHNR and CDR2 as FQNEAQ (reference sequence). The CDR3 spells CASSSGANTEAFF. For the CDR3, the DNA is TGTGCCAGCAGCTCCGGGGCCAACACTGAAGCTTTCTTT.

The chain employs TRBV10-2 and TRBJ2-2, with D perhaps TRBD1 (6 bases). V lost 4 bases, J lost 7 bases, and 13 bases lay in between. In germline, CDR1 is WSHSY, CDR2 SAAADI. The CDR3 contains 14 residues. The CDR3 sequence is CASSGIRGIGELFF. CDR3 coding DNA: TGCGCCAGCAGTGGCATCAGGGGTATCGGGGAGCTGTTTTTT.

J is TRBJ1-2 and V is TRBV15; 7 nucleotides align to TRBD1. CDR1 LNHNV and CDR2 YYDKDF come from the germline V gene (reference sequence). There are 15 residues in the CDR3. After removal of 3 bases from V and 4 bases from J, the junction contained 8 bases not matched to a gene. In DNA form, the CDR3 reads TGTGCCACCAGCAGCGGAACAGGGGCCCTCTATGGCTACACCTTC. Protein: CATSSGTGALYGYTF.

The chain links TRBV18 to TRBJ2-3; D not resolved. CDR1 and CDR2 (germline): KGHSH, LQKENI. The V end lost 2 bases, the J end lost 2 bases, and 11 bases lay between the germline ends. This CDR3 contains 15 residues. Written as DNA, the CDR3 is TGTGCCAGCTCACCAACAACAGCATACACAGATACGCAGTATTTT. Translated: CASSPTTAYTDTQYF.

V usage is TRBV5-1 and J usage is TRBJ1-1, with a possible D match to TRBD1 (6 bases). Germline V lookup: CDR1 SGHRS, CDR2 YFSETQ. Trimming stripped 4 bases from V and 1 base from J, with 11 bases between. This CDR3 contains 14 residues. The CDR3 region is CASSPGHRNTEAFF. CDR3 sequence (DNA): TGCGCCAGCAGCCCGGGACACCGGAACACTGAAGCTTTCTTT.

The CDR3 coding sequence is TGTGCCAGCAGCCAATCGCCGGGGAGCGATCAGCCCCAGCATTTT. Translated, it gives CASSQSPGSDQPQHF. The rearrangement uses TRBV16 and TRBJ1-5; D not certain. The CDR3 length is 15 residues. Trimming pared 0 bases from V and 5 bases from J, leaving 11 bases between. Germline CDR1 KGHSY, CDR2 FQNENV.

Judged by abundance, this clone is medium-sized. The chain has TRBV19 and TRBJ1-2; 9 nucleotides agree with TRBD1. This CDR3 has 13 amino acids. With V trimmed by 6 bases and J by 6 bases, 5 bases remained unmatched. CDR1 and CDR2 from the germline V gene are LNHDA and SQIVND (reference sequence). The CDR3 DNA is TGTGCCAGTAGGGGACAGGGATCCGATGGCTACACCTTC. Translated: CASRGQGSDGYTF.

The rearrangement joins TRBV18 to TRBJ2-7; maybe TRBD1 (5 bases). The germline V gene encodes CDR1 KGHSH and CDR2 LQKENI. V shed 3 bases and J shed 3 bases, with 12 bases lying between them. The CDR3 is made up of 14 amino acids. CDR3 coding DNA: TGTGCCAGCTCACCCCAGGGCAGAGGCTACGAGCAGTACTTC. Its translation: CASSPQGRGYEQYF.

The gene calls are TRBV29-1 and TRBJ2-1; D perhaps matches TRBD2 (6 bases). The CDR3 is 15 amino acids. V lost 4 bases and J lost 5, with 18 bases in between. CDR1 and CDR2 from the germline V gene are SQVTM and ANQGSEA. Here the CDR3 reads CSVGGTARKHNEQFF. DNA of the CDR3: TGCAGCGTTGGGGGGACTGCGAGGAAACACAATGAGCAGTTCTTC.

The chain links TRBV9 to TRBJ2-7; D is possibly TRBD1 (5 bases). The CDR3 runs 14 residues. The V end lost 3 bases, the J end lost 6 bases, and 16 bases lay between the germline ends. The germline CDR1 and CDR2 sequences are SGDLS and YYNGEE. The CDR3 spells CASSESQGEREQYF. The DNA of the CDR3 is TGTGCCAGCAGCGAGTCCCAGGGTGAACGCGAGCAGTACTTC.

The CDR3 reads CASSHTYRAKGEKLFF. CDR3 DNA: TGCGCCAGCAGCCATACCTACCGGGCCAAAGGTGAAAAACTGTTTTTT. This chain connects TRBV4-1 to TRBJ1-4; D unresolved. Trimming stripped 3 bases from V and 7 bases from J, with 18 bases between. This CDR3 is built from 16 residues. Germline values: CDR1 MGHRA, CDR2 YSYEKL.

CDR3 nucleotide sequence: TGTGCCAGCAGCTTAGATGGCGGGGGCTCAGATACGCAGTATTTT. Translation: CASSLDGGGSDTQYF. V is TRBV7-9 and J is TRBJ2-3; TRBD2 is a possible D gene (7 bases). CDR3 size: 15 residues. The V and J ends lost 1 base and 4 bases respectively, with 12 bases between them. Germline-derived CDR1 and CDR2 are SEHNR and FQNEAQ (reference sequence).

The chain uses TRBV30 and TRBJ2-1, with 7 nucleotides matching TRBD2. J was trimmed by 2 bases and V by 2 bases; bases with no gene match: 3. The CDR3 covers 14 residues. CDR1 and CDR2 from the germline V gene are GTSNPN and SVGIG (reference sequence). This chain's CDR3 is CAWSRGGTYNEQFF. The CDR3 nucleotides read TGTGCCTGGAGTCGCGGGGGAACCTACAATGAGCAGTTCTTC.

Worth noting for this clone: Other DNA sequences in the same sample also yield this CDR3. The chain joins TRBV19 to TRBJ1-1; D gene unclear. The CDR3 contains 14 residues. The V and J ends lost 0 bases and 0 bases respectively, with 5 bases between them. Germline V CDR1 and CDR2: LNHDA, SQIVND (reference sequence). This CDR3 reads CASSIDLMNTEAFF. The CDR3 region has the DNA TGTGCCAGTAGTATAGATCTCATGAACACTGAAGCTTTCTTT.